The sequence of this T cell receptor (beta chain) was determined in a study of T-cell memory formation after mild COVID-19 (dated by TCRdb to about 2021). Background for the entire study: TCR sequence clusters from the two donors were largely donor specific. In two donors, T-cell clones that expanded and contracted after mild COVID-19 were followed by sequencing TCRalpha and TCRbeta repertoires longitudinally. The cohort was made up of two young adult volunteers, one female and one male, who were previously healthy.

The germline V gene (reference sequence) yields DFQATT for CDR1 and SNEGSKA for CDR2. Trimming takes 0 bases from V and 7 bases from J, and the germline ends sit 19 bases apart. The CDR3, from cysteine to phenylalanine, totals 16 residues. Only CDR3 DNA remains: 48 bases, in frame from the first base. Ficoll-Paque density gradient centrifugation was the method used to isolate PBMCs. This clonotype came up a few times. Its target antigen remains unknown. There are no base qualities to consult, and no much larger clone falls within one base. What the authors observed across the whole study: SARS-CoV-2 specificity of the second-wave clones peaking on day 37 was not confirmed. Contracting CD4+ clones appeared mostly in the CM and EM memory subsets, whereas CD8+ clones were enriched in EMRA. Balanced CD4/CD8 phenotypes were observed for clones contracting from day 15 to 85, whereas a bias towards CD4+ was observed for a second wave of clones expanding from day 15 to 37. The study covered only a couple of mild cases, and larger cohorts including severe cases with pre-infection samples were considered necessary. Some responding clones were detected in pre-infection memory, which suggested that pre-existing cross-reactive memory T cells had joined the SARS-CoV-2 response.

The instrument was an Illumina NovaSeq 6000. cDNA libraries for TCRalpha and TCRbeta were prepared by 5'RACE using constant-segment primers, with sample barcodes and unique molecular identifiers added. RNA was extracted from every sample with Trizol reagent. Library amplification was performed in two PCR steps, and a second sample barcode and Illumina TruSeq adapters were introduced in the second step. Libraries were sequenced on an Illumina NovaSeq with 2 x 150 bp paired-end reads. Regarding the original processing steps: The reads were demultiplexed and collapsed into UMI-guided consensus sequences using migec v1.2.7. Using mixcr v2.1.11, UMI consensuses were aligned to TRA and TRB V and J templates and then assembled into clonotypes. A clonotype was counted as expanded or contracted only when both edgeR and NoisET called the clonotype significant, with the noise models trained on biological replicates. For edgeR calls, the cutoffs were a false discovery rate-adjusted p below 0.01 and a log2 fold-change threshold of 1. As an exploratory analysis of dynamics, max-normalized trajectories of the 1000 most abundant clonotypes were examined by PCA with hierarchical clustering. Separately sequenced CD4+ and CD8+ repertoires were used to assign the CD4 or CD8 phenotype of responding clones. TCRdb itself trimmed the public reads at Q25 with fastp, ran MiXCR and retained productive beta chains. Entries that share a CDR3 protein sequence are merged under the most common genes and DNA. TCRdb's processing, not the authors' own work, is the source of the V and J calls. The sample records just over 400,000 distinct CDR3 sequences, more than 20% of which are singletons. Around 12% of the sample lies in the top ten.

This clonotype originated in an adult woman who had mild COVID-19 (a few samples of this study predate the infection). The sample titles of this study are shuffled in the database, so cell type and time point are left out; the donor was told from shared clones. The V and J genes are TRBV20-1 and TRBJ2-1; the D gene cannot be named for sure. The specimen was PBMCs or a T cell subset sorted from them (not recorded which). The CDR3 region: CSARDQPEPVGNEQFF. The DNA reads TGCAGTGCTAGAGATCAACCAGAGCCGGTTGGGAATGAGCAGTTCTTC.